The 29 T cell receptor beta chains reported below all come from one sample, sequenced in a study of T cell changes during pregnancy in multiple sclerosis. This table comes from immunoSEQ multiplex PCR, and its TCRdb copy is limited to in-frame clones, with some not included. Among about 44,000 clones listed, 92% were seen once. The sample was CD4+ T cells from peripheral blood mononuclear cells, taken in the first trimester of pregnancy. Source of these receptors: a female donor with multiple sclerosis, enrolled in a pregnancy study.

The rearrangement joins TRBV5-1 to TRBJ1-1, with TRBD1 identical over 7 bases. CDR3 length: 12 amino acids. Trimming removed 4 bases from V and 9 bases from J; junction bases left unmatched: 6. Per the germline V gene, CDR1 is SGHRS and CDR2 is YFSETQ. The CDR3 region is CASSPGTAKAFF. In DNA, the CDR3 is TGCGCCAGCAGCCCAGGGACAGCAAAAGCTTTCTTT.

V is TRBV5-4 and J is TRBJ1-5; D unresolved. Germline lookup yields CDR1 SGHNT and CDR2 YYREEE (reference sequence). With 0 bases removed from V and 5 bases from J, the gap between germline ends came to 6 bases. The CDR3 consists of 13 residues. The CDR3 bases are TGTGCCAGCAGCTTGGAAAGAGATCAGCCCCAGCATTTT. It is translated as CASSLERDQPQHF. Variable domain in full (rest from reference TRBV5-4 and TRBJ1-5): ETGVTQSPTHLIKTRGQQVTLRCSSQSGHNTVSWYQQALGQGPQFIFQYYREEENGRGNFPPRFSGLQFPNYSSELNVNALELDDSALYLCASSLERDQPQHFGDGTRLSIL.

Remarks on this clone: Germline is not matched at one junction end, which may reflect a read error. The chain combines TRBV7-7 with TRBJ2-3; no clear D gene. The CDR3 length is 14 residues. Germline CDR1 is SSHAT and CDR2 is FNYEAQ (reference sequence). The CDR3 loop reads CASSPLFSSDTQYF. Written as DNA, the CDR3 is TGTGCTAGCAGCCCCCTATTTTCATCAGATACGCAGTATTTT.

This rearrangement joins TRBV29-1 to TRBJ1-3, with 7 bases fitting TRBD1. The CDR3 has 14 amino acids. The germline CDR1 and CDR2 sequences are SQVTM and ANQGSEA. V was clipped by 3 bases and J by 3 bases; unmatched bases: 5. The CDR3 sequence: CSVDPTGVGNTIYF. The CDR3 DNA is TGCAGCGTTGACCCCACAGGGGTTGGAAACACCATATATTTT.

The chain recombines TRBV25-1 with TRBJ1-4; D may be TRBD1 (5 bases). V gave up 0 bases and J gave up 7 bases, with 12 bases separating them. Per the germline V gene, CDR1 is MGHDK and CDR2 is SYGVNS. The CDR3 covers 15 residues. CDR3 residues: CASSEYGGVGEKLFF. CDR3 bases: TGTGCCAGCAGTGAATACGGAGGGGTTGGTGAAAAACTGTTTTTT.

The chain joins TRBV4-2 to TRBJ1-5; no reliable D call. CDR1 is LGHNA and CDR2 is YNFKEQ in the germline V gene. Trimming removed 4 bases at V and 4 bases at J, with 20 bases between. The CDR3 length is 17 residues. CDR3 amino acids: CASSPHPNRQTNQPQHF. CDR3 nucleotide sequence: TGTGCCAGCAGCCCCCATCCGAACCGACAAACTAATCAGCCCCAGCATTTT.

The chain is built from TRBV14 and TRBJ2-7; the D is unclear. From germline, CDR1 is SGHDN and CDR2 FVKESK. The CDR3 has 13 residues. With 4 bases removed from V and 6 bases from J, the gap between germline ends came to 13 bases. This CDR3 reads CASSLTEFSEQYF. The CDR3 DNA reads as TGTGCCAGCAGCCTTACCGAATTTAGCGAGCAGTACTTC.

The V call is TRBV28, the J call TRBJ1-4; TRBD1 is a possible D gene (5 bases). Germline V CDR1 and CDR2: MDHEN, SYDVKM. V lost 2 bases to trimming and J lost 4 bases, with 8 bases between them. CDR3 size: 14 residues. The DNA for the CDR3 is TGTGCCAGCAGTTTAGGGGGACTTAATGAAAAACTGTTTTTT. It translates to CASSLGGLNEKLFF.

The chain employs TRBV19 and TRBJ1-5, with D perhaps TRBD1 (5 bases). V shed 3 bases and J shed 1 base, with 13 bases lying between them. Per the germline V gene, CDR1 is LNHDA and CDR2 is SQIVND (reference sequence). This CDR3 contains 16 residues. The CDR3 bases are TGTGCCAGTAGTATTGGGTACAGGACAAGCAATCAGCCCCAGCATTTT. Encoded protein: CASSIGYRTSNQPQHF.

V is TRBV6-1 and J is TRBJ1-3; 8 positions match TRBD1. The CDR3 is 15 residues long. Germline lookup yields CDR1 MNHNS and CDR2 SASEGT. Germline trimming cut 7 bases from V and 3 bases from J; bases unmatched to any gene: 8. CDR3 loop: CASIPQGAGGNTIYF. The CDR3 region has the DNA TGTGCCAGCATACCCCAGGGGGCTGGTGGAAACACCATATATTTT.

This rearrangement joins TRBV5-1 to TRBJ2-7, with D perhaps TRBD2 (5 bases). This CDR3 contains 13 residues. V shed 4 bases and J shed 2 bases, with 10 bases lying between them. CDR1 SGHRS and CDR2 YFSETQ come from the germline V gene. For the CDR3, the DNA is TGCGCCAGCAGCATCGCCGGGACCTACGAGCAGTACTTC. Translating it yields CASSIAGTYEQYF.

The chain recombines TRBV9 with TRBJ2-3; 10 bases line up with TRBD1. CDR1 and CDR2 (germline): SGDLS, YYNGEE. CDR3 length equals 16 residues. Germline trimming cut 3 bases from V and 3 bases from J; bases unmatched to any gene: 7. CDR3: CASSATGGGLTDTQYF. The CDR3 DNA reads as TGTGCCAGCAGCGCGACAGGGGGCGGCTTAACAGATACGCAGTATTTT.

The gene calls are TRBV7-6 and TRBJ2-3; 9 bases match TRBD2. The CDR3 contains 17 residues. Germline V gene data show CDR1 as SGHVS and CDR2 as FNYEAQ. V shed 4 bases, J shed 2 bases, and the junction held 10 bases outside the gene matches. The CDR3 DNA follows: TGTGCCAGCAGCTCCTCCCCCCTAGCGGGACTCACAGATACGCAGTATTTT. Amino acids: CASSSSPLAGLTDTQYF.

The chain has TRBV7-9 and TRBJ2-2; 8 bases map to TRBD2. The germline V gene has CDR1 SEHNR and CDR2 FQNEAQ (reference sequence). V was pared by 5 bases and J by 6 bases, with 5 bases of the junction left unmatched. The CDR3 consists of 14 residues. The CDR3 sequence is CASSLGLAAGELFF. The CDR3 bases are TGTGCCAGCAGCCTTGGACTAGCTGCCGGGGAGCTGTTTTTT. The variable domain in full, with the rest retrieved from reference TRBV7-9 and TRBJ2-2, is DTGVSQNPRHKITKRGQNVTFRCDPISEHNRLYWYRQTLGQGPEFLTYFQNEAQLEKSRLLSDRFSAERPKGSFSTLEIQRTEQGDSAMYLCASSLGLAAGELFFGEGSRLTVL.

CDR3 coding DNA: TGTGCCAGCAGCTTTGGGTCTAGCGGCAATGAGCAGTTCTTC. It codes for CASSFGSSGNEQFF. This chain connects TRBV7-2 to TRBJ2-1, with TRBD2 identical over 7 bases. With V trimmed by 3 bases and J by 6 bases, 5 bases remained unmatched. Germline loops: CDR1 SGHTA, CDR2 FQGNSA. This CDR3 is 14 amino acids long.

The J gene is TRBJ2-7, the V gene TRBV6-6; TRBD2 aligns across 8 bases. V lost 2 bases to trimming and J lost 5 bases; unmatched junction nucleotides: 8. The CDR3 covers 15 residues. Germline CDR1 MNHNY, CDR2 SVGAGI (reference sequence). The CDR3 sequence: CASSYSSGSSNEQYF. CDR3 bases: TGTGCCAGCAGTTACAGCAGCGGGAGTAGTAACGAGCAGTACTTC.

V gene TRBV28 combines with J gene TRBJ2-1; 7 nucleotides align to TRBD1. The germline V gene has CDR1 MDHEN and CDR2 SYDVKM. The V and J ends lost 7 bases and 0 bases, in that order; junction bases with no gene match: 3. This CDR3 is built from 14 residues. CDR3 nucleotide sequence: TGTGCCAGCAAAGGGACAGACTCCTACAATGAGCAGTTCTTC. Its protein is CASKGTDSYNEQFF.

This clone came up a few times. The genes are TRBV19 and TRBJ1-1, with a possible D match to TRBD1 (5 bases). This CDR3 contains 13 residues. Germline V gene lookup returns CDR1 LNHDA and CDR2 SQIVND (reference sequence). Trimming removed 3 bases from V and 2 bases from J, with 7 bases in between. Here the CDR3 DNA reads TGTGCCAGTAGTATGGGGGGAAACACTGAAGCTTTCTTT. Its protein is CASSMGGNTEAFF.

The chain is built from TRBV28 and TRBJ2-7, with 8 bases identical to TRBD1. The CDR3 has 15 amino acids. The V and J ends lost 5 bases and 3 bases, in that order; junction bases with no gene match: 9. The germline V gene has CDR1 MDHEN and CDR2 SYDVKM. CDR3 nucleotide sequence: TGTGCCAGCAGTCACCCCGGAGACAGGGGCTACGAGCAGTACTTC. Its translation: CASSHPGDRGYEQYF.

CDR3 sequence reads: CASSLERSSYNEQFF. The CDR3 nucleotides read TGCGCCAGCAGCTTGGAACGGAGCTCCTACAATGAGCAGTTCTTC. J is TRBJ2-1 and V is TRBV5-1; no definite D call. Deletions cut 0 bases from V and 0 bases from J, with 7 bases between. This CDR3 spans 15 amino acids. Germline-derived CDR1 and CDR2 are SGHRS and YFSETQ.

This rearrangement joins TRBV18 to TRBJ1-1; D ambiguous. The CDR3 extends over 13 amino acids. Germline V gene sequence: CDR1 KGHSH, CDR2 LQKENI. The V and J ends lost 2 bases and 10 bases respectively, with 14 bases between them. The CDR3 sequence is CASSPKSGVPAFF. CDR3 nucleotide sequence: TGTGCCAGCTCACCAAAATCCGGGGTCCCAGCTTTCTTT. The complete variable domain, with remaining parts taken from reference TRBV18 and TRBJ1-1, reads NAGVMQNPRHLVRRRGQEARLRCSPMKGHSHVYWYRQLPEEGLKFMVYLQKENIIDESGMPKERFSAEFPKEGPSILRIQQVVRGDSAAYFCASSPKSGVPAFFGQGTRLTVV.

The rearrangement links TRBV6-5 to TRBJ1-2; D is uncertain. There are 13 residues in the CDR3. The germline V gene has CDR1 MNHEY and CDR2 SVGAGI. Trimming took 5 bases from V and 0 from J, leaving 7 bases between them. This CDR3 is CASSNRANYGYTF. As DNA, the CDR3 is TGTGCCAGCAGTAATAGAGCTAACTATGGCTACACCTTC.

The chain couples TRBV19 to TRBJ2-3, with D tentatively TRBD2 (7 bases). Trimming left V 2 bases short and J 6 bases short, with 15 bases between. The CDR3 has 15 residues. Germline V gene sequence: CDR1 LNHDA, CDR2 SQIVND (reference sequence). CDR3 sequence reads: CASSIQGRGRDTQYF. CDR3 bases: TGTGCCAGTAGTATACAGGGGAGGGGAAGGGATACGCAGTATTTT.

J is TRBJ1-6 and V is TRBV7-2; no clear D. The CDR3 consists of 16 residues. Germline V CDR1 and CDR2: SGHTA, FQGNSA. The V gene lost 3 bases and the J gene lost 0 bases, with 9 bases spanning the gap. The CDR3 DNA follows: TGTGCCAGCAGCTTTCCCACGAGCTCCTATAATTCACCCCTCCACTTT. Protein: CASSFPTSSYNSPLHF.

The J gene is TRBJ2-7, the V gene TRBV28; the D gene is possibly TRBD2 (6 bases). V lost 3 bases and J 3 bases, leaving 9 bases between the germline ends. The CDR3 sequence is 13 residues long. Germline CDR1 is MDHEN and CDR2 is SYDVKM. The CDR3 loop reads CASSLRGYYEQYF. CDR3 in DNA: TGTGCCAGCAGTTTGCGGGGTTACTACGAGCAGTACTTC.

The J gene is TRBJ2-7, the V gene TRBV7-8, with a tentative D call TRBD1 (6 bases). This CDR3 has 11 residues. From germline, CDR1 is SGHVS and CDR2 FQNEAQ. Trimming removed 5 bases at V and 7 bases at J, with 9 bases between. CDR3 sequence reads: CASSQGTEQYF. For the CDR3, the DNA is TGTGCCAGCAGCCAAGGGACAGAGCAGTACTTC.

This clone showed up just once. The chain recombines TRBV4-2 with TRBJ2-7; possibly TRBD2 for D (5 bases). The CDR3 runs to 16 residues. Germline V gene lookup returns CDR1 LGHNA and CDR2 YNFKEQ. Trimming cost V 0 bases and J 6 bases, with 18 bases left between them. The CDR3 coding sequence is TGTGCCAGCAGCCAAGATGGGAGCGTACCCCGTGGCGAGCAGTACTTC. This codes for CASSQDGSVPRGEQYF.

V is TRBV6-6 and J is TRBJ2-3; 12 bases map to TRBD2. CDR3 length: 16 amino acids. Unmatched junction bases numbered 3, after V lost 0 bases and J lost 5 bases. Germline loops: CDR1 MNHNY, CDR2 SVGAGI (reference sequence). CDR3 nucleotides: TGTGCCAGCAGTTACTCAGCTAGCGGGAGGGGAGATACGCAGTATTTT. Its protein product is CASSYSASGRGDTQYF.

This chain links TRBV28 with TRBJ1-1, with a weak D call TRBD1 (6 bases). V was trimmed by 6 bases and J by 7 bases, leaving 24 bases between them. The CDR3 spans 16 residues. CDR1 MDHEN and CDR2 SYDVKM come from the germline V gene. In DNA form, the CDR3 reads TGTGCCAGCAGCCCCATCAGTCAGGGCAGGGGAAGTGAAGCTTTCTTT. As protein: CASSPISQGRGSEAFF.